The sequence of this TCR beta chain was determined in a study of blood T cells in healthy people across ages. A sample-barcoded 5' primer and a J-beta primer mix were used in a second PCR of roughly 6 to 12 cycles. Each cDNA molecule carried a tag from a template-switch adaptor that contained 12 random nucleotides. TCRdb recomputed calls from the 5' RACE reads with MiXCR, one row per CDR3 protein. The sample contains 800,000 or so distinct CDR3 sequences, around a quarter of which appear only once. The CDR3 has 15 residues. Germline V lookup: CDR1 MDHEN, CDR2 SYDVKM. Unmatched junction bases numbered 8, after V lost 5 bases and J lost 4 bases. In its sample, this clonotype was seen many times. Its antigen remains unidentified. Points from the study as a whole: Diversity was higher, and naive CD4+ cells more numerous, in long-lived donors than in aged donors. Researchers said unsorted PBMCs prevented a conclusive naive versus antigen-experienced comparison.

These data also formed part of another study, on T cells of mothers and their children.

The chain combines TRBV28 with TRBJ2-1; 7 bases map to TRBD1. This TCR came from a boy between 10 and 17 years old in good health. Source material: blood. CDR3 DNA: TGTGCCAGCAGTCGGACAGGAGCATCGTACAATGAGCAGTTCTTC. Translation: CASSRTGASYNEQFF.